The rows below give T cell receptor beta chains drawn from one sample of a study of cytomegalovirus exposure and HLA in healthy donors. Clones were read by immunoSEQ multiplex PCR, and TCRdb kept only the in-frame ones, dropping some. The table shows approximately 110,000 clones, with more than 70% occurring only once. The sequenced sample was PBMCs. The receptors were sampled from a woman aged 18-29 years in good health and CMV-seronegative. Each CDR3 is given with its conserved first and last residue. Each record gives: D gene, J gene, V gene, clone size, CDR3 DNA, CDR3 protein. D genes are given only for firm matches. Only some rows state a clone size, as once, few, many or a class for expanded clones.

. TRBJ2-1 TRBV9 . TGTGCCAGCAGCGCCACGGGAACCTCTTACAATGAGCAGTTCTTC CASSATGTSYNEQFF
. TRBJ1-6 TRBV30 . TGTGCCTGGACCCCCGGGGGCTATAATTCACCCCTCCACTTT CAWTPGGYNSPLHF
. TRBJ1-2 TRBV5-6 . TGTGCCAGCAGCTTGGTGGGCAGCCCCTTGTTTAACTATGGCTACACCTTC CASSLVGSPLFNYGYTF
TRBD2 TRBJ2-1 TRBV28 . TGTGCCAGCACCGACCCCCGGACTAGCGGATATTACAATGAGCAGTTCTTC CASTDPRTSGYYNEQFF
. TRBJ1-2 TRBV29-1 . TGCAGCGGACAGGACGGTAACTATGGCTACACCTTC CSGQDGNYGYTF
TRBD2 TRBJ2-2 TRBV7-8 once TGTGCCAGCAGCTCTTTAGCGGGAGCCGACAGCACCGGGGAGCTGTTTTTT CASSSLAGADSTGELFF
TRBD1 TRBJ1-5 TRBV27 . TGTGCCAGCAGTCCACTCGGGACAGGGTGGGGAAACAATCAGCCCCAGCATTTT CASSPLGTGWGNNQPQHF
TRBD2 TRBJ2-1 TRBV10-1 . TGCGCCAGCAGTGAGTCGAGTGAAGGGTTAGGGACTACAAACGAATACAATGAGCAGTTCTTC CASSESSEGLGTTNEYNEQFF
TRBD2 TRBJ2-1 TRBV5-1 . TGCGCCAGCAGCCGGACTAGCGGGGGGAACTACAATGAGCAGTTCTTC CASSRTSGGNYNEQFF
. TRBJ1-4 TRBV7-2 . TGTGCCAGCAGCCTAGGAGACAAGACTAATGAAAAACTGTTTTTT CASSLGDKTNEKLFF
. TRBJ1-2 TRBV9 . TGTGCCAGCAGCGCCTCACAGGGTTTTGGCTACACCTTC CASSASQGFGYTF
TRBD1 TRBJ2-3 TRBV9 . TGTGCCAGCACGACAGGGGCCACAGATACGCAGTATTTT CASTTGATDTQYF
. TRBJ1-2 TRBV10-2 few TGCGCCAGCAGTGTAGGGGATGGCTACACCTTC CASSVGDGYTF
TRBD1 TRBJ1-5 TRBV7-9 few TGTGCCAGCAGCCATCCCACAGGGGCGGGTCAGCCCCAGCATTTT CASSHPTGAGQPQHF
. TRBJ2-2 TRBV30 . TGTGCCTGGCACAGTACCGGGGAGCTGTTTTTT CAWHSTGELFF
. TRBJ2-7 TRBV27 . TGTGCCAGCAGTTTATCGGAGGAGTCCTACGAGCAGTACTTC CASSLSEESYEQYF
. TRBJ2-5 TRBV18 . TGTGCCAGCTCACCTACCGCCGGGACACCCGGACCGTACCAAGAGACCCAGTACTTC CASSPTAGTPGPYQETQYF
TRBD2 TRBJ2-1 TRBV4-2 . TGTGCCAGCAGCCAAGATTGGACTAGCGGGGGGGCCTACAATGAGCAGTTCTTC CASSQDWTSGGAYNEQFF